One and the same sample provided the 13 T cell receptor beta chains below, sequenced in a study of cytomegalovirus exposure and HLA in healthy donors. Libraries were prepared by immunoSEQ multiplex PCR; TCRdb keeps only in-frame clonotypes and omits some of them. In the table there are some 130,000 clones, approximately 84% of which are singletons. The specimen was PBMCs. The source of these receptors is a man under 40 in good health and CMV-seropositive.

This clone was seen a few times. The chain links TRBV9 to TRBJ1-1; TRBD1 is a possible D gene (6 bases). Germline V gene sequence: CDR1 SGDLS, CDR2 YYNGEE. The V end was cut by 3 bases, the J end by 8 bases, with 14 bases between. CDR3 length equals 13 residues. CDR3 region: CASSEGGGREAFF. CDR3 coding DNA: TGTGCCAGCAGCGAGGGGGGAGGGAGGGAAGCTTTCTTT.

The rearrangement joins TRBV27 to TRBJ1-2; D remains unclear. The CDR3 runs to 17 residues. The ends were cut back, 3 bases at V and 0 bases at J, with 17 bases in the middle. The germline CDR1 and CDR2 sequences are MNHEY and SMNVEV (reference sequence). The CDR3, as DNA: TGTGCCAGCAGTTTTCTGGGCTCGGAGGCTGCTAACTATGGCTACACCTTC. Its protein product is CASSFLGSEAANYGYTF.

A single count supports this clone. The genes are TRBV4-1 and TRBJ2-3; D perhaps matches TRBD2 (6 bases). CDR1 and CDR2 (germline): MGHRA, YSYEKL. The CDR3 spans 12 residues. Trimming shortened V by 1 base and J by 14 bases, and 13 bases separated the two germline ends. The DNA of the CDR3 is TGCGCCAGCAGCCAAGGATTGGGAGGACCGTATTTT. Residues: CASSQGLGGPYF.

This rearrangement joins TRBV19 to TRBJ2-1; 9 bases align to TRBD2. V was pared by 6 bases and J by 6 bases, with 6 bases of the junction left unmatched. The CDR3 sequence is 14 residues long. Germline V CDR1 and CDR2: LNHDA, SQIVND (reference sequence). The DNA for the CDR3 is TGTGCCAGTAGCCCGCGGGGGGGCCGCAATGAGCAGTTCTTC. Translation: CASSPRGGRNEQFF.

The chain uses TRBV15 and TRBJ1-3, with 7 bases that match TRBD1. Germline assignment: CDR1 LNHNV and CDR2 YYDKDF (reference sequence). Germline trimming cut 0 bases from V and 4 bases from J; bases unmatched to any gene: 6. The CDR3 is made up of 16 amino acids. CDR3 loop: CATSRDRQGTGNTIYF. CDR3 DNA: TGTGCCACCAGCAGAGATAGACAGGGTACCGGAAACACCATATATTTT. Supplemented by reference TRBV15 and TRBJ1-3, the full variable domain reads DAMVIQNPRYQVTQFGKPVTLSCSQTLNHNVMYWYQQKSSQAPKLLFHYYDKDFNNEADTPDNFQSRRPNTSFCFLDIRSPGLGDTAMYLCATSRDRQGTGNTIYFGEGSWLTVV.

The chain recombines TRBV30 with TRBJ1-1; 8 bases fit TRBD1. The V gene end was trimmed by 5 bases and the J gene end by 5 bases; junction bases not matched to a gene: 4. Germline loops: CDR1 GTSNPN, CDR2 SVGIG (reference sequence). The CDR3 runs to 12 residues. The CDR3 bases are TGTGCCTGGGACAGGGGCGGGACTGAAGCTTTCTTT. Translation: CAWDRGGTEAFF.

V is TRBV7-9 and J is TRBJ1-1; 8 bases match TRBD1. CDR1 and CDR2 from the germline V gene are SEHNR and FQNEAQ (reference sequence). V was clipped by 2 bases and J by 5 bases; unmatched bases: 4. This CDR3 contains 14 residues. DNA for the CDR3: TGTGCCAGCAGCTTAAGTGGGACAGGTACTGAAGCTTTCTTT. It specifies CASSLSGTGTEAFF.

The chain carries TRBV5-5 and TRBJ1-2; tentative D call: TRBD1 (5 bases). The CDR3 has 13 residues. Germline V gene data show CDR1 as SGHKS and CDR2 as YYEKEE (reference sequence). Deletions cut 3 bases from V and 7 bases from J, with 13 bases between. The CDR3 DNA sequence: TGTGCCAGCAGCTCCCCTCGCCAGGGTGGCTACACCTTC. This sequence encodes CASSSPRQGGYTF.

In this sample, this clone turned up a few times. The gene calls are TRBV16 and TRBJ1-1; possibly TRBD1 for D (5 bases). The V gene's germline CDR1 is KGHSY and CDR2 FQNENV. This CDR3 is built from 14 residues. Trimming removed 4 bases from V and 3 bases from J, with 12 bases in between. The CDR3 here is CASSPRARDTEAFF. DNA of the CDR3: TGTGCCAGCAGCCCCCGAGCCAGGGACACTGAAGCTTTCTTT. The variable domain in full, with the rest retrieved from reference TRBV16 and TRBJ1-1, is GEEVAQTPKHLVRGEGQKAKLYCAPIKGHSYVFWYQQVLKNEFKFLISFQNENVFDETGMPKERFSAKCLPNSPCSLEIQATKLEDSAVYFCASSPRARDTEAFFGQGTRLTVV.

The chain employs TRBV6-1 and TRBJ2-2, with 8 bases matching TRBD1. The CDR3 loop spans 15 amino acids. CDR1 and CDR2 from the germline V gene are MNHNS and SASEGT. V lost 4 bases and J lost 6; bases outside the gene matches: 7. The CDR3 bases are TGTGCCAGCAGTGCTGGACAGGGAACAGCCGGGGAGCTGTTTTTT. Translated, it gives CASSAGQGTAGELFF.

The chain is built from TRBV30 and TRBJ1-4, with D possibly being TRBD1 (6 bases). This CDR3 spans 14 amino acids. CDR1 and CDR2 (germline): GTSNPN, SVGIG (reference sequence). V lost 0 bases, J lost 6 bases, and 11 bases lay in between. The CDR3 DNA follows: TGTGCCTGGAGTGTAGGGGGGGCCGATGAAAAACTGTTTTTT. This encodes CAWSVGGADEKLFF.

In the case of this clone: The sample holds other DNA sequences that translate to the same CDR3. The chain couples TRBV6-5 to TRBJ2-3; 11 nucleotides align to TRBD2. Germline CDR1 and CDR2: MNHEY and SVGAGI. This CDR3 is built from 15 residues. V shed 6 bases and J 3 bases; nucleotides not matched to a gene: 5. In nucleotides, the CDR3 is TGTGCCAGCAGACGCGGACTAGCGGGTACAGATACGCAGTATTTT. Protein sequence: CASRRGLAGTDTQYF.

This chain uses TRBV29-1 with TRBJ2-7, with D maybe TRBD1 (6 bases). The assigned J gene may be wrong: the sequence end matches TRBJ2-5 better. This CDR3 has 12 residues. Germline lookup yields CDR1 SQVTM and CDR2 ANQGSEA. For the CDR3, the DNA is TGCAGCGTGACGACAGGTCAAGAGACCCAGTACTTC. It is translated as CSVTTGQETQYF.